The rows below give T cell receptor beta chains drawn from one sample of a study of regulatory T cells in long-lasting Graves disease. TCRdb recomputed calls from the multiplex PCR reads with MiXCR, one row per CDR3 protein. The sample includes about 330,000 distinct CDR3 sequences, about a sixth of them seen just once. This sample was also put to use in a study of T cells in Graves' hyperthyroidism and ophthalmopathy.

The material sequenced was peripheral blood mononuclear cells (PBMCs), taken at new diagnosis, from a patient treated with antithyroid drugs. Source of these receptors: a woman aged 18-35 years with Graves disease. The conserved cysteine and the conserved F or W are not part of the CDR3 here.

>TRBJ1-1|TRBV5-1
ASSQTVTEAF
>TRBJ1-2|TRBV5-1
ASSPQGLTNYGYT
>TRBJ1-4|TRBV30
AWSGQGNEKLF
>TRBJ1-1|TRBV7-9
ASSRRQGNTEAF
>TRBJ2-3|TRBV12-3/TRBV12-4
ASSFRALTDTQY
>TRBJ2-7|TRBV10-3
ATRLVAGERSEQY
>TRBJ1-2|TRBV12-3/TRBV12-4
ASRQGLFGYGYT
>TRBJ2-5|TRBV7-8
ASSLVPIGRRAQETQY
>TRBJ1-1|TRBV19
ASSMSRAIEAF
>TRBJ2-7|TRBV2
ASSGPTGSTYEQY
>TRBJ1-2|TRBV7-9
ASSSKYRGTGTGYT
>TRBJ2-1|TRBV20-1
SARNKDRGLIYNEQF
>TRBJ2-1|TRBV20-1
SGGLAGGSSYNEQF
>TRBJ1-5|TRBV5-1
ASSEVLQLNDSNQPQH
>TRBJ2-3|TRBV5-1
ASSLRTGRGDTQY
>TRBJ2-1|TRBV28
ASSPRTTSYNEQF
>TRBJ1-2|TRBV3-1
ASSPFDRSGGYT
>TRBJ2-7|TRBV30
AWSAPGQGAQRSSYEQY
>TRBJ2-1|TRBV24-1
ATSMTSGRAGEQF
>TRBJ1-5|TRBV7-2
ASSWGLDQPQH
>TRBJ1-5|TRBV19
ASSNRQGVTQQPQH
>TRBJ2-7|TRBV5-1
ASKPLGTSTREQY
>TRBJ2-7|TRBV2
ASSPTGAYEQY
>TRBJ2-7|TRBV6-1
ATNRGRGYEQY
>TRBJ2-7|TRBV9
ASSVEAGGPREQY
>TRBJ1-6|TRBV28
ASTGTYNSPLH
>TRBJ2-3|TRBV2
ASSEEVGVATQY